A single T cell receptor beta chain is shown here with its context. Its cognate antigen is unknown. Following extraction, RNA underwent reverse transcription to cDNA, which served as the sequencing template. Only in-frame clones appear in the TCRdb table, and some are missing; sequencing was by immunoSEQ multiplex PCR. Counted here are 210,000 or so clones, around 65% occurring once; the ten biggest clones make up over 1%. The data are from a study of CD8+ T cells in alopecia areata. Treatment defined: oral pan-JAK inhibitor, 5-10 mg twice daily. Collected material from alopecia areata patients comprised lesional scalp punch biopsies and peripheral blood. The V and J ends lost 2 bases and 7 bases respectively, with 14 bases between them. The CDR3 spans 14 residues. Germline assignment: CDR1 LGHNA and CDR2 YSLEER. Study-level points and caveats: Association of baseline CD8+ expansion with response is uncertain owing to one nonresponder. Many expanded lesional clones remained in scalp and blood on tofacitinib.

This sequence originates from a human donor with alopecia areata. The chain has TRBV4-3 and TRBJ2-5; possibly TRBD2 for D (5 bases). Source: CD4+ T cells sorted from blood, taken between weeks 44 and 45, from a patient treated with tofacitinib. CDR3 loop: CASSQTRDYGTQYF. The CDR3 DNA follows: TGCGCCAGCAGCCAAACGCGCGACTACGGGACCCAGTACTTC.